This is a list of T cell receptor beta chains from one sample in a study of T cell responses to AZD1222 COVID-19 vaccine. Clones were sequenced by immunoSEQ multiplex PCR, and TCRdb holds only the in-frame ones, with some missing. In the table there are about 160,000 clones, almost 90% of which are singletons. The sequencing here drew on peripheral blood, taken on day 0 of AZD1222 vaccination. All receptors derive from an adult in good health. Each CDR3 is given with its conserved first and last residue. The D gene is left open where the match is weak. Not every row has a clone size; where given, it reads once, few, many or a size class.

CASRPLPHRSVPGYTF,TGTGCCAGCAGACCTCTCCCGCACCGCTCGGTGCCTGGCTACACCTTC,TRBJ1-2,TRBV6-6,NA,NA
CASSPFPPQGTYEQYF,TGTGCCAGCAGCCCCTTCCCTCCACAGGGAACCTACGAGCAGTACTTC,TRBJ2-7,TRBV7-9,NA,NA
CASSLVGLDSGPYNEQFF,TGCGCCAGCAGCTTGGTCGGGCTTGATAGCGGCCCTTACAATGAGCAGTTCTTC,TRBJ2-1,TRBV5-1,NA,NA
CASSRDRSYEKLFF,TGTGCCAGCAGTCGGGACAGGAGCTATGAAAAACTGTTTTTT,TRBJ1-4,TRBV5-4,TRBD1,NA
CASSQSLEAETQYF,TGTGCCAGCAGCCAGTCCCTTGAGGCGGAGACCCAGTACTTC,TRBJ2-5,TRBV4-2,NA,NA
CASRDRRFEAFF,TGTGCCAGCAGAGATAGAAGGTTTGAAGCTTTCTTT,TRBJ1-1,TRBV13,NA,once
CASSFGGGLGGEQFF,TGTGCCAGCAGCTTTGGAGGGGGCTTGGGAGGGGAGCAGTTCTTC,TRBJ2-1,TRBV7-2,NA,NA
CASSFAGNTEAFF,TGCGCCAGCAGCTTTGCTGGGAACACTGAAGCTTTCTTT,TRBJ1-1,TRBV5-1,NA,NA
CASSRSRYNEQFF,TGTGCCAGTAGTCGTTCGCGGTACAATGAGCAGTTCTTC,TRBJ2-1,TRBV19,NA,NA
CSAPGRRYGYTF,TGCAGCGCCCCGGGACGGAGATATGGCTACACCTTC,TRBJ1-2,TRBV29-1,NA,NA
CASSADRARNQPQHF,TGTGCCAGCAGCGCGGACAGGGCTAGAAATCAGCCCCAGCATTTT,TRBJ1-5,TRBV7-2,TRBD1,NA
CAWDRDVSYNEQFF,TGTGCCTGGGACCGGGACGTCTCCTACAATGAGCAGTTCTTC,TRBJ2-1,TRBV30,NA,NA
CASSVPPWLDSYNEQFF,TGTGCCAGCAGCGTTCCCCCGTGGCTAGATTCTTACAATGAGCAGTTCTTC,TRBJ2-1,TRBV9,NA,NA
CAWSGGSGNTIYF,TGTGCCTGGAGTGGTGGCTCTGGAAACACCATATATTTT,TRBJ1-3,TRBV30,NA,NA
CASSQGTDTQYF,TGTGCCAGCAGCCAGGGCACAGATACGCAGTATTTT,TRBJ2-3,TRBV11-2,NA,NA
CASSRGTGEGYTF,TGTGCCAGCAGCCGAGGGACAGGGGAAGGCTACACCTTC,TRBJ1-2,TRBV3-1/TRBV3-2,TRBD1,once
CASSQARASGTSGENTGELFF,TGTGCCAGCAGCCAGGCTCGGGCATCCGGGACTAGCGGGGAGAACACCGGGGAGCTGTTTTTT,TRBJ2-2,TRBV4-2,TRBD2,once
CASSLRAREPQHF,TGTGCCAGCAGTTTACGGGCCCGCGAGCCCCAGCATTTT,TRBJ1-5,TRBV12-3/TRBV12-4,NA,NA
CASSSWGPRESIQYF,TGTGCCAGCAGCTCTTGGGGACCGCGGGAAAGCATTCAGTACTTC,TRBJ2-4,TRBV3-1/TRBV3-2,NA,NA
CASSPGGAEAFF,TGTGCCAGCAGCCCAGGGGGGGCTGAAGCTTTCTTT,TRBJ1-1,TRBV12-3/TRBV12-4,TRBD1,NA
CASSADRTYGYTF,TGTGCCAGCAGCGCGGACAGAACCTATGGCTACACCTTC,TRBJ1-2,TRBV5-6,NA,NA
CASSWKGQGWEKLFF,TGTGCCAGCAGCTGGAAGGGACAGGGTTGGGAAAAACTGTTTTTT,TRBJ1-4,TRBV5-8,TRBD1,NA
CASSQDLGNRAGNEQFF,TGCGCCAGCAGCCAAGATCTGGGGAACAGGGCGGGCAATGAGCAGTTCTTC,TRBJ2-1,TRBV4-3,NA,NA
CASSQEDTSPLHF,TGCGCCAGCAGCCAAGAGGATACTTCACCCCTCCACTTT,TRBJ1-6,TRBV4-3,NA,NA
CASRPYPAGSGYTF,TGTGCCAGTAGACCCTACCCCGCGGGGAGCGGCTACACCTTC,TRBJ1-2,TRBV19,NA,NA
CAISEEQGSNQPQHF,TGTGCCATCAGTGAGGAACAGGGCAGCAATCAGCCCCAGCATTTT,TRBJ1-5,TRBV10-3,NA,NA